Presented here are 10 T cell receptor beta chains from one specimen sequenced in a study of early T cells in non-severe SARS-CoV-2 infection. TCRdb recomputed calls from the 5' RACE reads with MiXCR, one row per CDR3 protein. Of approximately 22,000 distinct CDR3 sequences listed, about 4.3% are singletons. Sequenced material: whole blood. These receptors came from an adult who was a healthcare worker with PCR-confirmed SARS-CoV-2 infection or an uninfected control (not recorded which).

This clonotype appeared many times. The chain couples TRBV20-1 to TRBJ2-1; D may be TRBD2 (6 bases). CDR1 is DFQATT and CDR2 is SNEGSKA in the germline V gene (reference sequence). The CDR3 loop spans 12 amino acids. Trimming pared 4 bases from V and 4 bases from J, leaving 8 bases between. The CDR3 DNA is TGCAGTGCTACCGCGGGATACAATGAGCAGTTCTTC. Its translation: CSATAGYNEQFF.

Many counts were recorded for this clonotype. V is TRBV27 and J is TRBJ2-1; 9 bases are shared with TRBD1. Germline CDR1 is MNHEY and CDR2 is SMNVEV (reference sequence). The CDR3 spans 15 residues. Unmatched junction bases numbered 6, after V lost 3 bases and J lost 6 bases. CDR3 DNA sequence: TGTGCCAGCAGTTTGAACAGGGGGCACGGCAATGAGCAGTTCTTC. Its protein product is CASSLNRGHGNEQFF.

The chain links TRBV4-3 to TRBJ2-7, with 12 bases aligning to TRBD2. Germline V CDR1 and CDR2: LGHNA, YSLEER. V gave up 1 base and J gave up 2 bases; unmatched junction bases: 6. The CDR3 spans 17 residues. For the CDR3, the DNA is TGCGCCAGCAGCCAAGTCCTAGGACTAGCGGGGACCTACGAGCAGTACTTC. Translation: CASSQVLGLAGTYEQYF.

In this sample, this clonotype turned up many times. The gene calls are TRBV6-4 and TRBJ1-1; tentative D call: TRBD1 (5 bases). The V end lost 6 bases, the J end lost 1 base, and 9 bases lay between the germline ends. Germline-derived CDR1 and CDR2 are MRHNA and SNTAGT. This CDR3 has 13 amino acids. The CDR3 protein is CASSLDRNTEAFF. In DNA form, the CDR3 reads TGTGCCAGCAGCCTAGACAGGAACACTGAAGCTTTCTTT.

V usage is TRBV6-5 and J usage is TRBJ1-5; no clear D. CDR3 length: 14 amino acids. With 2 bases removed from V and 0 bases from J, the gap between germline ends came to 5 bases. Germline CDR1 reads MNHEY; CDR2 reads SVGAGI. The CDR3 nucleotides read TGTGCCAGCAGTTACGAGTATAGCAATCAGCCCCAGCATTTT. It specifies CASSYEYSNQPQHF.

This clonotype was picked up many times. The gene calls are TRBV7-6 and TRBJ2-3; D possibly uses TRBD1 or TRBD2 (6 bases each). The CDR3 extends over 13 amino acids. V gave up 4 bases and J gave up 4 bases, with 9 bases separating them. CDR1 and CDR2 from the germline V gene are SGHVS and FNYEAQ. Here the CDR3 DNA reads TGTGCCAGCAGCTCAAGGGGGGCAGATACGCAGTATTTT. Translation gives CASSSRGADTQYF. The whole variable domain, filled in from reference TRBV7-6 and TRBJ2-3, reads GAGVSQSPRYKVTKRGQDVALRCDPISGHVSLYWYRQALGQGPEFLTYFNYEAQQDKSGLPNDRFSAERPEGSISTLTIQRTEQRDSAMYRCASSSRGADTQYFGPGTRLTVL.

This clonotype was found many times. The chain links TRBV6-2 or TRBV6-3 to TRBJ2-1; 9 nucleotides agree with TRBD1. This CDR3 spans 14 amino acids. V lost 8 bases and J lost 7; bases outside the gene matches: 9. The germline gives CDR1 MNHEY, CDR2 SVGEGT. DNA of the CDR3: TGTGCCAGCGGCCCCCGGACAGGGGTAAATGAGCAGTTCTTC. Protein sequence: CASGPRTGVNEQFF.

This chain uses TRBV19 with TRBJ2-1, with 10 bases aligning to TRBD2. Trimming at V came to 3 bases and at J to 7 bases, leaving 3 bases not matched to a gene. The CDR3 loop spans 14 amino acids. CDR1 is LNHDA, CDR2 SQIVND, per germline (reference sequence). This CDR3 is CASSIRTSGNEQFF. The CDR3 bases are TGTGCCAGTAGTATCAGGACTAGCGGAAATGAGCAGTTCTTC. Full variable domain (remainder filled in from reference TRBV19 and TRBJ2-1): DGGITQSPKYLFRKEGQNVTLSCEQNLNHDAMYWYRQDPGQGLRLIYYSQIVNDFQKGDIAEGYSVSREKKESFPLTVTSAQKNPTAFYLCASSIRTSGNEQFFGPGTRLTVL.

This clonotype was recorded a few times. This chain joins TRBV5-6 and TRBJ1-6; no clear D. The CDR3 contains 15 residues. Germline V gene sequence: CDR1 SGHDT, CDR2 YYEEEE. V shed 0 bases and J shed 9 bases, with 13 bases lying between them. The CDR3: CASSLAQASGSPLHF. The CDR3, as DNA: TGTGCCAGCAGCTTGGCCCAGGCCTCCGGTTCACCCCTCCACTTT.

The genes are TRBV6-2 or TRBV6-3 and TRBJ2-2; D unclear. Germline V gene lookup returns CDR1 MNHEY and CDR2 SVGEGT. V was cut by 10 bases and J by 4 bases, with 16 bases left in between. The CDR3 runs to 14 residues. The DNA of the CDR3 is TGTGCCACCTTCCGCCCACTTTTCACCGGGGAGCTGTTTTTT. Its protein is CATFRPLFTGELFF.